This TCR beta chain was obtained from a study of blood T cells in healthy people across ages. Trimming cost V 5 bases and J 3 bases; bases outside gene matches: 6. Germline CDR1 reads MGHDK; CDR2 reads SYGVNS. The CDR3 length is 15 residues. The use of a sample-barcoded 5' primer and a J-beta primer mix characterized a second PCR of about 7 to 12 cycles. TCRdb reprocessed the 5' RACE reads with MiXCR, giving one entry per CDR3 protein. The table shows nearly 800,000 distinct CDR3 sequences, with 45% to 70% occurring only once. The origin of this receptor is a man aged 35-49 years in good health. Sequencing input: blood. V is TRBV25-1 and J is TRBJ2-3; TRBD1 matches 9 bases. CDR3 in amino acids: CASSWDRDWTDTQYF. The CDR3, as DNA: TGTGCCAGCAGTTGGGACAGGGACTGGACAGATACGCAGTATTTT.